This passage covers 12 T cell receptor beta chains from one sample sequenced in a study of blood T cells in healthy people across ages. A second PCR, run for roughly 7 to 12 cycles, used a sample-barcoded 5' primer plus a J-beta primer mix. TCRdb reprocessed the 5' RACE reads via MiXCR and lists one record per CDR3 protein. The table lists some 1.8 million distinct CDR3 sequences, approximately 40% of them singletons. The sample taken for sequencing was blood. The receptor set was obtained from a human donor in good health.

This chain uses TRBV5-1 with TRBJ1-1; 7 positions agree with TRBD1. Germline CDR1 and CDR2: SGHRS and YFSETQ. The CDR3 sequence is 15 residues long. V lost 4 bases, J lost 0 bases, and 6 bases stayed unmatched. The CDR3 sequence: CASSMGQSMNTEAFF. The DNA of the CDR3 is TGCGCCAGCAGCATGGGACAGAGCATGAACACTGAAGCTTTCTTT.

This clonotype occurred a few times. The V call is TRBV20-1, the J call TRBJ2-5, with TRBD2 identical over 9 bases. V lost 1 base and J lost 0; bases outside the gene matches: 6. The germline V gene has CDR1 DFQATT and CDR2 SNEGSKA (reference sequence). This CDR3 contains 16 residues. CDR3 in amino acids: CSARAFGLAHQETQYF. Written as DNA, the CDR3 is TGCAGTGCTAGAGCCTTTGGACTAGCGCACCAAGAGACCCAGTACTTC.

The chain couples TRBV29-1 to TRBJ1-1; D may be TRBD1 (6 bases). This CDR3 is 12 amino acids long. The V gene lost 5 bases and the J gene lost 3 bases, with 10 bases spanning the gap. Germline lookup yields CDR1 SQVTM and CDR2 ANQGSEA. The CDR3, as DNA: TGCAGCGTTAGGACAGCTCACACTGAAGCTTTCTTT. Amino acid sequence: CSVRTAHTEAFF.

The V gene is TRBV20-1, the J gene TRBJ2-1; possible D gene TRBD2, 5 bases. The CDR3 runs 13 residues. CDR1 and CDR2 (germline): DFQATT, SNEGSKA (reference sequence). V lost 3 bases and J 6 bases, leaving 12 bases between the germline ends. CDR3 in DNA: TGCAGTGCTAGCGACATAGCGAGCAATGAGCAGTTCTTC. Translating gives CSASDIASNEQFF.

This clonotype was detected a few times. The V gene is TRBV11-1, the J gene TRBJ2-4; D gene unclear. The end of the DNA aligns better with TRBJ2-7, so the J call may be wrong. The length of the CDR3 is 13 residues. Germline V gives CDR1 SGHAT, CDR2 FQDESV (reference sequence). The CDR3 reads CASSFQPRVEQYF. The CDR3 region has the DNA TGTGCCAGCAGCTTTCAGCCTCGTGTCGAGCAGTACTTC.

The chain combines TRBV20-1 with TRBJ1-5, with TRBD1 identical over 7 bases. Trimming at V came to 3 bases and at J to 7 bases, leaving 9 bases not matched to a gene. CDR3 length: 14 residues. CDR1 is DFQATT, CDR2 SNEGSKA, per germline (reference sequence). The CDR3 coding sequence is TGCAGTGCTAGCTCGACAGGGCAAGAACAGCCCCAGCATTTT. Translating it yields CSASSTGQEQPQHF.

Note on this clonotype: Germline and junction disagree at one end, which may indicate a read error. The rearrangement joins TRBV28 to TRBJ1-2; D unclear. Germline CDR1 and CDR2: MDHEN and SYDVKM. CDR3 length: 13 residues. The CDR3 protein is CASSLYRNYGYTF. DNA for the CDR3: TGCGCCAGCAGCTTGTATCGGAACTATGGCTACACCTTC.

This clonotype turned up a few times. The gene calls are TRBV28 and TRBJ2-3, with D unresolved. Germline V lookup: CDR1 MDHEN, CDR2 SYDVKM. V gave up 7 bases and J gave up 0 bases, with 14 bases separating them. The CDR3 contains 15 residues. CDR3 sequence (DNA): TGTGCCAGCACCCCAATCGAGGTTAGCACAGATACGCAGTATTTT. Its protein product is CASTPIEVSTDTQYF.

Only one count was recorded for this clonotype. This sequence joins TRBV27 and TRBJ1-5; TRBD1 is a possible D gene (5 bases). The CDR3 length is 13 residues. CDR1 is MNHEY and CDR2 is SMNVEV in the germline V gene (reference sequence). V dropped 5 bases and J dropped 5 bases, with 10 bases sitting between them. CDR3 residues: CASSDRAYQPQHF. The CDR3, as DNA: TGTGCCAGCAGTGACAGAGCTTATCAGCCCCAGCATTTT.

The chain joins TRBV6-6 to TRBJ2-1, with 7 positions matching TRBD1. The J call may be faulty, since TRBJ2-7 better matches the DNA end. The CDR3 sequence is 14 residues long. CDR1 is MNHNY, CDR2 SVGAGI, per germline (reference sequence). This CDR3 reads CASSYATGCNEQYF. The CDR3 nucleotides are TGTGCCAGCAGTTACGCGACAGGGTGCAACGAGCAGTACTTC.

This clonotype is a singleton in its sample. The chain recombines TRBV7-6 with TRBJ2-1; 8 nucleotides align to TRBD1. V trimming: 5 bases; J trimming: 4 bases; junction bases outside the gene matches: 10. This CDR3 has 16 amino acids. CDR1 and CDR2 from the germline V gene are SGHVS and FNYEAQ. The CDR3 DNA sequence: TGTGCCAGCAGCGGTTGGACAGGGCGTGGGTACAATGAGCAGTTCTTC. The encoded protein is CASSGWTGRGYNEQFF.

The CDR3 here is CASSPPDVRIEQFF. In DNA, the CDR3 is TGTGCCAGCTCACCACCGGACGTAAGGATTGAGCAGTTCTTC. V usage is TRBV18 and J usage is TRBJ2-1; D call uncertain. The CDR3 consists of 14 residues. V was shortened by 0 bases and J by 9 bases, with 12 bases between the two germline ends. The germline V gene has CDR1 KGHSH and CDR2 LQKENI. The full variable domain, in which reference TRBV18 and TRBJ2-1 provide the parts outside the CDR3, is NAGVMQNPRHLVRRRGQEARLRCSPMKGHSHVYWYRQLPEEGLKFMVYLQKENIIDESGMPKERFSAEFPKEGPSILRIQQVVRGDSAAYFCASSPPDVRIEQFFGPGTRLTVL.